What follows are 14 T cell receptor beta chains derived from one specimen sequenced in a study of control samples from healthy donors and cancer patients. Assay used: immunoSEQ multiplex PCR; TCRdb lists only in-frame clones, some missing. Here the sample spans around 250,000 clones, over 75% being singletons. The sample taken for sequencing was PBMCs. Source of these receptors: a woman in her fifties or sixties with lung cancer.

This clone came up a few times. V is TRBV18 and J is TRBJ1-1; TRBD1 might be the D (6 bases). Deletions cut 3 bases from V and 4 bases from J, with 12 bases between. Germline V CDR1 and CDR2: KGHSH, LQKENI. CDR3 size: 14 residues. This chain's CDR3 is CASSPFGRGTEAFF. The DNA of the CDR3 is TGTGCCAGCTCACCGTTCGGCAGGGGCACTGAAGCTTTCTTT. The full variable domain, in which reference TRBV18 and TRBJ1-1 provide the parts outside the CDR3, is NAGVMQNPRHLVRRRGQEARLRCSPMKGHSHVYWYRQLPEEGLKFMVYLQKENIIDESGMPKERFSAEFPKEGPSILRIQQVVRGDSAAYFCASSPFGRGTEAFFGQGTRLTVV.

In nucleotides, the CDR3 is TGTGCCAGCTCGAGATCCGGGACACTCAGCTCCTACGAGCAGTACTTC. Amino acid sequence: CASSRSGTLSSYEQYF. The V and J genes are TRBV18 and TRBJ2-7, with D tentatively TRBD1 (6 bases). From germline, CDR1 is KGHSH and CDR2 LQKENI. The CDR3 contains 16 residues. The germline V and J ends were trimmed by 6 bases and 0 bases, with 18 bases remaining between them.

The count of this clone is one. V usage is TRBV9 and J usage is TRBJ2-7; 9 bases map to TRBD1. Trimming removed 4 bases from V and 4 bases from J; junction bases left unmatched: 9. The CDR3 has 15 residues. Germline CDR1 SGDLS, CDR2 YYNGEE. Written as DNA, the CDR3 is TGTGCCAGCAGCCAAGGACAGGGGAGTTTATACGAGCAGTACTTC. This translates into CASSQGQGSLYEQYF.

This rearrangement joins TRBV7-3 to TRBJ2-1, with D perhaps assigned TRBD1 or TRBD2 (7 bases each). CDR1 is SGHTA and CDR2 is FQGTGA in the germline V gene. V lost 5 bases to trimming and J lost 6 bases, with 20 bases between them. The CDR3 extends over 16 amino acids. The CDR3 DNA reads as TGTGCCAGCAGCCCCCCAGGGGGGGCTGGTCGCAATGAGCAGTTCTTC. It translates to CASSPPGGAGRNEQFF. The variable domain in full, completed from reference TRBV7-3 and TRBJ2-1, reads GAGVSQTPSNKVTEKGKYVELRCDPISGHTALYWYRQSLGQGPEFLIYFQGTGAADDSGLPNDRFFAVRPEGSVSTLKIQRTERGDSAVYLCASSPPGGAGRNEQFFGPGTRLTVL.

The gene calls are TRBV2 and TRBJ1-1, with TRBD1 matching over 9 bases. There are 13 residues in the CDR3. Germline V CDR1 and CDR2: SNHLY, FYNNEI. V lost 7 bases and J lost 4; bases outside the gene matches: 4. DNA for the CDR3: TGTGCCAGCATTCGGACAGGGGCCACTGAAGCTTTCTTT. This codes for CASIRTGATEAFF. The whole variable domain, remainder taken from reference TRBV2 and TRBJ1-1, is EPEVTQTPSHQVTQMGQEVILRCVPISNHLYFYWYRQILGQKVEFLVSFYNNEISEKSEIFDDQFSVERPDGSNFTLKIRSTKLEDSAMYFCASIRTGATEAFFGQGTRLTVV.

The CDR3 sequence is CASSDTSGTDTQYF. In DNA form, the CDR3 reads TGTGCCAGCAGCGACACTAGCGGCACAGATACGCAGTATTTT. The chain couples TRBV9 to TRBJ2-3, with 7 bases that match TRBD2. The junction had 2 bases not matched to a gene; V was cut back by 3 bases and J by 1 base. Germline lookup yields CDR1 SGDLS and CDR2 YYNGEE. This CDR3 contains 14 residues.

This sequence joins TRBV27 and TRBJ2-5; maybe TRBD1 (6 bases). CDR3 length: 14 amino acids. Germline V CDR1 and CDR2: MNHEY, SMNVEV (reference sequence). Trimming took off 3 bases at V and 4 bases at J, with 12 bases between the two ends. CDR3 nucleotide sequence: TGTGCCAGCAGTTTGCAACAGGGTAGAGAGACCCAGTACTTC. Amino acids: CASSLQQGRETQYF.

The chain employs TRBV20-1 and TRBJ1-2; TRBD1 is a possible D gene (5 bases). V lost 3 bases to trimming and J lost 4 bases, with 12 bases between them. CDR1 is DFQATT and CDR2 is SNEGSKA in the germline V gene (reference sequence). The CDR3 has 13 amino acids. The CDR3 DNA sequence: TGCAGTGCTAGTCGCACGGGGGTCTATGGCTACACCTTC. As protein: CSASRTGVYGYTF.

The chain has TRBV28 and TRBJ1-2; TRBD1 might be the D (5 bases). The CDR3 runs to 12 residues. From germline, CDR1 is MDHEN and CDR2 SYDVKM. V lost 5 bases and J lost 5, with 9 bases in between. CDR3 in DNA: TGTGCCAGCAGTGGGGCACAGTATGGCTACACCTTC. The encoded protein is CASSGAQYGYTF.

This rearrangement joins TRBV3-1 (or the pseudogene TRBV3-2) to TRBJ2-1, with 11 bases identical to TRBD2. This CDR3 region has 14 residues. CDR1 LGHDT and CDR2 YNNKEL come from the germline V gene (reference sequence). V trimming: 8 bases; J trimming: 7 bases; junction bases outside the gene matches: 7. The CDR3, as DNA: TGTGCCAGCCTCTCGACTAGCGGGAAAAATGAGCAGTTCTTC. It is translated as CASLSTSGKNEQFF.

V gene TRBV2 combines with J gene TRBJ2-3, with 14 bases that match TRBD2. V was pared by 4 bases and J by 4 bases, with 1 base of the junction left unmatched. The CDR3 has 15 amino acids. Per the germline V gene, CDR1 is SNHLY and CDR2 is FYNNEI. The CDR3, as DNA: TGTGCCAGCAGTGTGGGACTAGCGGGAGCAGATACGCAGTATTTT. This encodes CASSVGLAGADTQYF.

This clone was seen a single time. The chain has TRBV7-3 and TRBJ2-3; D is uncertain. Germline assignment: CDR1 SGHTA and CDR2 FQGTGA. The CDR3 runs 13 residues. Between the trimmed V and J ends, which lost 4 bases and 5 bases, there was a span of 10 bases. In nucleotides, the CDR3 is TGTGCCAGCAGCTCCACTTACAGAGATACGCAGTATTTT. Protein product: CASSSTYRDTQYF.

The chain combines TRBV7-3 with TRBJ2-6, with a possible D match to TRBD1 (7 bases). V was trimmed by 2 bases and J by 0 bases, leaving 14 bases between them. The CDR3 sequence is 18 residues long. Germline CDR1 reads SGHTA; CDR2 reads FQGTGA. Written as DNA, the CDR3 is TGTGCCAGCAGCTTACAGGGCAGGGGGGCCTCTGGGGCCAACGTCCTGACTTTC. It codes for CASSLQGRGASGANVLTF.

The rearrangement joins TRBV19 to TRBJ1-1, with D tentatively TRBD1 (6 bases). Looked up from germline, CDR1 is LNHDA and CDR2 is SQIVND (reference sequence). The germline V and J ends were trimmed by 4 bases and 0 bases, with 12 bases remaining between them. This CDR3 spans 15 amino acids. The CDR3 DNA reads TGTGCCAGTAGTACGGACAGAGCCATGAACACTGAAGCTTTCTTT. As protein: CASSTDRAMNTEAFF. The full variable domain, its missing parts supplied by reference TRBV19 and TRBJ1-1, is DGGITQSPKYLFRKEGQNVTLSCEQNLNHDAMYWYRQDPGQGLRLIYYSQIVNDFQKGDIAEGYSVSREKKESFPLTVTSAQKNPTAFYLCASSTDRAMNTEAFFGQGTRLTVV.